This T cell receptor (beta chain) was sequenced during a study of shared clonotypes between healthy human individuals. The study, taken as a whole, reports: Depth of sequencing was expected to influence donor clonotype sharing. A few donors showed sharing of approximately 5% of naive CD4 clonotypes.

The J segment lost 6 bases and the V segment lost 2 bases, leaving 2 bases of the junction unmatched. Germline lookup yields CDR1 SGHAT and CDR2 FQNNGV. The CDR3 is made up of 14 amino acids. In the sorted-subset replicate PCRs, approximately 200 ng DNA, around 32,000 T cell genomes, was used. Some clones are missing from TCRdb's copy, which holds only in-frame ones; the method was immunoSEQ multiplex PCR. The data show hundreds of thousands of clones, approximately 74% seen once. A note on this clone: Antigen unknown. The same CDR3 can be traced to other DNA sequences in this sample.

The clonotype was recovered from a woman aged 25 to 39 in good health. The source material was memory CD4+ T cells sorted from blood. Subset specified: CD45RA-negative fraction. The J gene is TRBJ2-2, the V gene TRBV11-2, with 8 bases fitting TRBD1. The CDR3 loop reads CASSLQGAAGELFF. CDR3 bases: TGTGCCAGCAGCTTACAGGGGGCCGCCGGGGAGCTGTTTTTT.